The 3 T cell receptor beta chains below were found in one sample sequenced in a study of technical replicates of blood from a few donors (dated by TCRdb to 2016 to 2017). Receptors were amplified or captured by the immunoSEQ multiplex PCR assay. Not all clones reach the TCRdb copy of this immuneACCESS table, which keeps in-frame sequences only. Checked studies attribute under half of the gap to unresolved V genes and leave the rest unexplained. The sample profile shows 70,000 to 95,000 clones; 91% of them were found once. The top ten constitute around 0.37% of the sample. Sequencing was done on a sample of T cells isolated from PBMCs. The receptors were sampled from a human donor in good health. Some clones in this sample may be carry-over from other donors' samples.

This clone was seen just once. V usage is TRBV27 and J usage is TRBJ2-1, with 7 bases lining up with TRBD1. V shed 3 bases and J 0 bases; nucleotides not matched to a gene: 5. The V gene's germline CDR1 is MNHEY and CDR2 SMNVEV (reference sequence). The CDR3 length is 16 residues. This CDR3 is CASSLDRSFSYNEQFF. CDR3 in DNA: TGTGCCAGCAGTTTGGACAGGTCATTCTCCTACAATGAGCAGTTCTTC.

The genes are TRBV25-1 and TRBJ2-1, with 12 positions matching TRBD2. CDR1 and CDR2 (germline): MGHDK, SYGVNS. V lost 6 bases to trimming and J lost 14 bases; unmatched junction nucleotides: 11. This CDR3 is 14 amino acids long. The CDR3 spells CASRPRTSGVPEFF. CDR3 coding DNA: TGTGCCAGCAGGCCCCGGACTAGCGGGGTCCCGGAGTTCTTC.

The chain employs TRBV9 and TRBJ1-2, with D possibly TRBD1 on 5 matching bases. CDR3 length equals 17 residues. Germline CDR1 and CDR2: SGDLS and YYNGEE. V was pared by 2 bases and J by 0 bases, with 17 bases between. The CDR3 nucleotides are TGTGCCAGCAGCGTGGGGAATGGGGCAGGCGCTAACTATGGCTACACCTTC. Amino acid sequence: CASSVGNGAGANYGYTF.